One sample yielded the 6 T cell receptor beta chains listed below, sequenced in a study of multiple sclerosis patients with progressive multifocal leukoencephalopathy. Time point described: 12 to 13 months of natalizumab therapy. Generated by immunoSEQ multiplex PCR, the TCRdb table keeps only in-frame clones and is missing some. The sample consists of about 25,000 clones, 91% of them appearing once. This specimen was PBMCs, taken from a patient treated with natalizumab. The receptors were gathered from a man between 25 and 39 years old with multiple sclerosis.

The V gene is TRBV5-1, the J gene TRBJ2-5; 11 positions agree with TRBD1. The V and J ends lost 4 bases and 2 bases, in that order; junction bases with no gene match: 4. Germline loops: CDR1 SGHRS, CDR2 YFSETQ. The CDR3 extends over 15 amino acids. The CDR3 is CASSPDRGQQETQYF. The CDR3 nucleotides are TGCGCCAGCAGCCCGGACAGGGGGCAACAAGAGACCCAGTACTTC.

V usage is TRBV5-1 and J usage is TRBJ1-3, with a tentative D call TRBD1 (5 bases). V dropped 0 bases and J dropped 4 bases, with 8 bases sitting between them. Germline V CDR1 and CDR2: SGHRS, YFSETQ. CDR3 length: 14 amino acids. The CDR3 region has the DNA TGCGCCAGCAGCTTGGCCAACAGGGGAAACACCATATATTTT. Residues: CASSLANRGNTIYF.

This rearrangement joins TRBV5-4 to TRBJ1-1, with 7 bases fitting TRBD1. The CDR3 consists of 15 residues. The junction had 13 bases not matched to a gene; V was cut back by 4 bases and J by 7 bases. The germline CDR1 and CDR2 sequences are SGHNT and YYREEE (reference sequence). CDR3 DNA: TGTGCCAGCAGCACAAACCGACAGGGATCGGGTGAAGCTTTCTTT. Amino acids: CASSTNRQGSGEAFF.

The chain carries TRBV19 and TRBJ2-3; D is ambiguous. Between the trimmed V and J ends, which lost 5 bases and 6 bases, there was a span of 6 bases. Germline CDR1 reads LNHDA; CDR2 reads SQIVND (reference sequence). This CDR3 is 11 amino acids long. CDR3 bases: TGTGCCAGTAGTGTAAGGGATACGCAGTATTTT. The encoded protein is CASSVRDTQYF.

The chain has TRBV11-3 and TRBJ1-4, with TRBD1 matching over 7 bases. The CDR3 totals 14 residues. The ends lost 5 bases at V and 8 bases at J; junction bases unmatched: 8. Germline CDR1 SGHNT, CDR2 YENEEA. The CDR3 reads CASSKTGLREKLFF. CDR3 nucleotide sequence: TGTGCCAGCAGCAAGACAGGGCTTAGGGAAAAACTGTTTTTT.

To note about this clone: A read error may produce the germline difference seen at one junction end. The chain employs TRBV4-1 and TRBJ1-1, with D maybe TRBD1 (5 bases). The length of the CDR3 is 15 residues. Germline V gene sequence: CDR1 MGHRA, CDR2 YSYEKL. DNA for the CDR3: TGTGCCAGCAGGGCCTCGACGGGCAAGGCCACTGAAGCTTTCTTT. Amino acid sequence: CASRASTGKATEAFF.